This T cell receptor (beta chain) was found in a study of OX40 agonist ivuxolimab in advanced cancers. Broadly, across the study: Ivuxolimab, which targeted the costimulatory receptor OX40 (CD134), was an agonistic, fully human IgG2 monoclonal antibody. Three dose-escalation patients achieved partial responses, one with hepatocellular carcinoma and two with cutaneous melanoma. Prior anti-PD-1, anti-PD-L1 or anti-CTLA-4 therapy was permitted, and checkpoint inhibitors had been received by 30% to 40% of dose-escalation patients. The paper covers the monotherapy dose-escalation part of the phase I ivuxolimab trial, which included N of about 50 patients. Intravenous ivuxolimab was administered to patients every 2 weeks at six dose levels: 0.01, 0.1, 0.3, 1.5, 3 and 10 mg/kg. Peripheral TCRbeta sequencing was intended to test whether TCR sequence diversity was altered and clonal T-cell expansion was caused by ivuxolimab. A male proportion of almost 85% and a mean age of about 60 years, ranging from 23 to 79, were recorded for the dose-escalation cohort. Of the roughly 50 dose-escalation patients, hepatocellular carcinoma was present in about 20, melanoma in roughly 15, renal cell carcinoma in 9 and head and neck cancer in 9. Broader findings and caveats from the paper: In partial responders in the 0.1-3.0 mg/kg groups, normalized peripheral clonal expansion was found to be among the lowest, especially among CD8+ T cells. Which antigens the clonally expanded peripheral T cells were specific for was not determined. After ivuxolimab, more expanded clones were found on average in CD8+ T cells than in CD4+ T cells. Clonal expansion of both CD4+ and CD8+ blood T cells was observed from baseline to week 6 at doses 0.1 to 3.0 mg/kg. Low levels of normalized T-cell clonal expansion were also seen in some nonresponding patients.

The trial excluded patients who had a history of autoimmune disease or who were on systemic immunosuppression. In every dose cohort, peripheral blood was drawn for TCR sequencing at baseline, cycle 4 day 1, and cycle 7 day 1. The samples were taken from a phase I, first-in-human, multicenter, open-label dose-escalation trial of ivuxolimab. Adults with locally advanced or metastatic melanoma, renal cell carcinoma, hepatocellular carcinoma or head and neck squamous cell carcinoma were enrolled in the trial. Before TCR sequencing, CD4+ and CD8+ T cells were separately sorted from peripheral blood. Cut back by 7 bases and 8 bases, the V and J ends lie 20 bases apart. The CDR3 has 15 amino acids, counting the end cysteine and phenylalanine. Only the CDR3 portion is preserved as DNA: 45 bases, with reading frame beginning at the first base. CDR1 WSHSY and CDR2 SAAADI are derived from the germline V gene.

Genomic DNA was extracted from sorted cells for sequencing of the TCRbeta CDR3 region. TCRbeta CDR3 regions were sequenced using the immunoSEQ Assay. The clones in this table, taken by TCRdb from immuneACCESS, are in-frame only. Not every clone is retained; where verified, under half of the shortfall comes from an unresolved V gene, and the cause of the rest is unknown. In this sample the table shows 78,000 or so clones, 92% of which occur a single time. The top ten clonotypes cover approximately 9.3% of the sample. As to this clone: Its antigen remains unidentified. No clone much larger than this one lies a single base away; base qualities are absent.

The rearrangement joined TRBV10-2 to TRBJ1-4; no D gene can be assigned with confidence. The receptor was derived from an adult with an advanced solid tumor such as melanoma, head and neck, liver or kidney cancer. The source was CD4+ or CD8+ T cells sorted from blood, collected in a trial of the OX40 agonist ivuxolimab. The nucleotide sequence reads TGCGCCAGCACCGCCGGCCCCTGGGTCGGGGAAAAACTGTTTTTT. This encodes CASTAGPWVGEKLFF.